The rows below give T cell receptor beta chains drawn from one sample of a study of cytomegalovirus exposure and HLA in healthy donors. Repertoires were generated with immunoSEQ multiplex PCR, while TCRdb's copy carries only in-frame clones and drops some. Among roughly 97,000 clones listed, approximately 80% were seen once. The specimen sequenced was PBMCs. These receptors were taken from a woman in her thirties or forties in good health and CMV-seronegative. Both conserved end residues are part of each CDR3. The D gene is left open where the match is weak. Clone size is stated in some rows and not others, as once, few, many or a class when expanded.

d_gene: TRBD1
abundance: -
v_gene: TRBV5-4
j_gene: TRBJ1-1
CDR3nt: TGTGCCAGCAGCCGTACAGGGGCGGCTTACGAAGCTTTCTTT
CDR3aa: CASSRTGAAYEAFF

d_gene: -
abundance: -
v_gene: TRBV19
j_gene: TRBJ1-1
CDR3nt: TGTGCCACCTCGGATATACAGGGCCCTGAAGCTTTCTTT
CDR3aa: CATSDIQGPEAFF

d_gene: -
abundance: -
v_gene: TRBV30
j_gene: TRBJ2-7
CDR3nt: TGTGCCTGGAGCGTGGGGAGCTACGAGCAGTACTTC
CDR3aa: CAWSVGSYEQYF

d_gene: -
abundance: -
v_gene: TRBV19
j_gene: TRBJ1-1
CDR3nt: TGTGCCAGTAGTATAAATGGCGGCACTGAAGCTTTCTTT
CDR3aa: CASSINGGTEAFF

d_gene: -
abundance: -
v_gene: TRBV5-5
j_gene: TRBJ2-7
CDR3nt: TGTGCCACCCGACTTACGGGGAACTACGAGCAGTACTTC
CDR3aa: CATRLTGNYEQYF

d_gene: -
abundance: -
v_gene: TRBV7-2
j_gene: TRBJ2-7
CDR3nt: TGTGCCAGCAGCTTAGAAGCGGGTCCCTCCTACGAGCAGTACTTC
CDR3aa: CASSLEAGPSYEQYF

d_gene: TRBD2
abundance: few
v_gene: TRBV13
j_gene: TRBJ2-1
CDR3nt: TGTGCCAGCAGCGCTCGGACTAGCGGGGGGAAGTTGTCCTACAATGAGCAGTTCTTC
CDR3aa: CASSARTSGGKLSYNEQFF

d_gene: TRBD1
abundance: -
v_gene: TRBV30
j_gene: TRBJ2-2
CDR3nt: TGTGCCTGGAGTGGATACTTCGGGGACAGGGCCACCGGGGAGCTGTTTTTT
CDR3aa: CAWSGYFGDRATGELFF

d_gene: TRBD2
abundance: -
v_gene: TRBV28
j_gene: TRBJ2-7
CDR3nt: TGTGCCAGCCGGGGACTAGCGGGAGGGCCTGGGGGCGAGCAGTACTTC
CDR3aa: CASRGLAGGPGGEQYF

d_gene: -
abundance: few
v_gene: TRBV9
j_gene: TRBJ2-1
CDR3nt: TGTGCCAGCAGCGTAGTTGGCGGGGAAGGCAATGAGCAGTTCTTC
CDR3aa: CASSVVGGEGNEQFF

d_gene: TRBD2
abundance: -
v_gene: TRBV27
j_gene: TRBJ2-1
CDR3nt: TGTGCCAGCAGTTTACGACCTAGCGGGAACAATGAGCAGTTCTTC
CDR3aa: CASSLRPSGNNEQFF

d_gene: -
abundance: -
v_gene: TRBV6-6
j_gene: TRBJ1-2
CDR3nt: TGTGCCAGCAGTTACCCCGAAGGAGGGAACTATGGCTACACCTTC
CDR3aa: CASSYPEGGNYGYTF

d_gene: TRBD1
abundance: -
v_gene: TRBV28
j_gene: TRBJ1-2
CDR3nt: TGTGCCAGCAGTTACTCAGGACAGGTTCGGGATGGCTACACCTTC
CDR3aa: CASSYSGQVRDGYTF

d_gene: TRBD2
abundance: -
v_gene: TRBV19
j_gene: TRBJ2-3
CDR3nt: TGTGCCAGTAGTATGGGACTAGCGGGAGGGGATACGCAGTATTTT
CDR3aa: CASSMGLAGGDTQYF

d_gene: TRBD1
abundance: few
v_gene: TRBV28
j_gene: TRBJ1-1
CDR3nt: TGTGCCAGCAGTCACGGGGACAGCCCAGAAGCTTTCTTT
CDR3aa: CASSHGDSPEAFF

d_gene: -
abundance: -
v_gene: TRBV19
j_gene: TRBJ1-5
CDR3nt: TGTGCCAGTAGTATAGGGGGAGATCAGCCCCAGCATTTT
CDR3aa: CASSIGGDQPQHF

d_gene: TRBD2
abundance: few
v_gene: TRBV7-9
j_gene: TRBJ2-1
CDR3nt: TGTGCCAGCAGCTTATCGACCGGGACTAGATCCTACAATGAGCAGTTCTTC
CDR3aa: CASSLSTGTRSYNEQFF

d_gene: -
abundance: once
v_gene: TRBV9
j_gene: TRBJ1-2
CDR3nt: TGTGCCAGCAGCGTAGGGCAGGGCTACTATGGCTACACCTTC
CDR3aa: CASSVGQGYYGYTF